This note documents a single T cell receptor (beta chain) sequence. As yet, its antigen is unknown. Both 60 Vbeta primers and 13 Jbeta primers went into the PCR. Using immunoSEQ multiplex PCR, the repertoire was profiled, and TCRdb retains in-frame clones only, with some absent. The table lists approximately 110,000 clones. Germline V CDR1 and CDR2: SGHRS, YFSETQ. CDR3 length equals 15 residues. The germline V and J ends were trimmed by 0 bases and 2 bases, with 9 bases remaining between them. The source of the sample is a study of cytomegalovirus exposure and HLA in healthy donors. At the level of the study: Among several hundred genotyped donors, around 81% fell in the Caucasian-associated ancestry cluster.

The study, taken as a whole, reports: Productive rates of about 90% or about 30% were seen for most TCR beta V segments in an earlier analysis.

The source is a man aged 25 to 40 in good health and CMV-seronegative. The V gene is TRBV5-1, the J gene TRBJ1-5, with D possibly TRBD1 on 6 matching bases. The specimen was PBMCs. CDR3 amino acids: CASSLEQGRNQPQHF. CDR3 nucleotide sequence: TGCGCCAGCAGCTTGGAGCAGGGGCGCAATCAGCCCCAGCATTTT.